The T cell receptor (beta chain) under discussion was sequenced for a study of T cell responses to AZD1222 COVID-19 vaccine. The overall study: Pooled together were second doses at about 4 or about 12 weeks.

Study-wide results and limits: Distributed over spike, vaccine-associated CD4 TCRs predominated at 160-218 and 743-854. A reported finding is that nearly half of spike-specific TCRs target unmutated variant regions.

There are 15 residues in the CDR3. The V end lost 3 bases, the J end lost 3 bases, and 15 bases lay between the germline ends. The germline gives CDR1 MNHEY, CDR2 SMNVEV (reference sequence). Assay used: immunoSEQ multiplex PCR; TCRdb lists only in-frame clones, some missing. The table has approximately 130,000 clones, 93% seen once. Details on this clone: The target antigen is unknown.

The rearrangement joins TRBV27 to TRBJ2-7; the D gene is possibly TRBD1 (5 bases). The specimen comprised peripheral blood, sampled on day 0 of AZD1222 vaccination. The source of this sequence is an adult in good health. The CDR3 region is CASSFLDSRGYEQYF. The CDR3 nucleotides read TGTGCCAGCAGTTTCCTTGACAGTAGGGGCTACGAGCAGTACTTC.